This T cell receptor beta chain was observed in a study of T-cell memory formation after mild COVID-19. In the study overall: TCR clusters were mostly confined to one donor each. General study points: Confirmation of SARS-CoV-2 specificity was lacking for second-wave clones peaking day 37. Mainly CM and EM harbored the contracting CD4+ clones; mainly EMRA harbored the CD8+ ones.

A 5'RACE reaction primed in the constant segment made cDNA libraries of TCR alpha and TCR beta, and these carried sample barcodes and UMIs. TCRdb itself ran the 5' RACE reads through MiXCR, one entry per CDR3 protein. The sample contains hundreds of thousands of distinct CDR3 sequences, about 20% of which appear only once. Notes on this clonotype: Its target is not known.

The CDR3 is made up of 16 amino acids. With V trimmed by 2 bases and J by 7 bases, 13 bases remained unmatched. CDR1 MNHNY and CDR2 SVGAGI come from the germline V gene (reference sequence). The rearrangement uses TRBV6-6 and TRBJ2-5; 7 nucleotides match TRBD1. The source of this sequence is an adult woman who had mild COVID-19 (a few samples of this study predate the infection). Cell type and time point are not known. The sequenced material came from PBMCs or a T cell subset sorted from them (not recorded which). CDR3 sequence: CASSYTGTASPGTQYF. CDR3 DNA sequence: TGTGCCAGCAGTTACACCGGGACAGCCTCCCCAGGGACCCAGTACTTC.